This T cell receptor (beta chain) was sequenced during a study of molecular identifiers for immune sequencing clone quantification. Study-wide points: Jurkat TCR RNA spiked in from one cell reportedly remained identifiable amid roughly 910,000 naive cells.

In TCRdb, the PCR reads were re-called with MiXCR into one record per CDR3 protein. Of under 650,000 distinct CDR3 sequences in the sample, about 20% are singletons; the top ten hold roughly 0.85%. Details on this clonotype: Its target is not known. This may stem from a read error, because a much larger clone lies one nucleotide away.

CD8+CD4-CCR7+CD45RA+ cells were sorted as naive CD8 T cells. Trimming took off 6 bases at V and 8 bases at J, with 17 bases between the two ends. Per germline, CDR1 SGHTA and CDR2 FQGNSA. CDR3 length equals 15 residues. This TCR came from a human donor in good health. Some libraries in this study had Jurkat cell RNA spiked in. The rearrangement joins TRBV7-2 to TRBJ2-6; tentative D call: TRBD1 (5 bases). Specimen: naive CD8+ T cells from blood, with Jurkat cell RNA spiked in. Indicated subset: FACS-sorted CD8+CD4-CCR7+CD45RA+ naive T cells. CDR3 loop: CASSRINRTTNVLTF. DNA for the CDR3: TGTGCCAGCAGTCGTATCAACAGGACGACCAACGTCCTGACTTTC.